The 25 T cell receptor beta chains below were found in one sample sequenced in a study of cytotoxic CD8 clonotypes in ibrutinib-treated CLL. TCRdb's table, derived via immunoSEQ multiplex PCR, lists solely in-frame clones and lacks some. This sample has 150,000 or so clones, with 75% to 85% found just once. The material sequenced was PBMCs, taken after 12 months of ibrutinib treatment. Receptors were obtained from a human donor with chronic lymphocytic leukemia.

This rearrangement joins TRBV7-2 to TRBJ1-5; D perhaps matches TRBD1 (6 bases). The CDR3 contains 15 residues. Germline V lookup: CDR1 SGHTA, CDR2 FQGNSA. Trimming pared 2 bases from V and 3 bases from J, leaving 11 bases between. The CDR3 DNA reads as TGTGCCAGCAGCTTAAACGGGGGCCCCAATCAGCCCCAGCATTTT. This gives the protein CASSLNGGPNQPQHF.

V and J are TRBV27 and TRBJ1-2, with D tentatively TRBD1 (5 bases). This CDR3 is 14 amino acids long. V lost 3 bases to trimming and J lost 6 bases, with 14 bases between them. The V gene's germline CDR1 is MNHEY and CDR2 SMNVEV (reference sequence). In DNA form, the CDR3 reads TGTGCCAGCAGTTTCGGGGGGTTGAGGAATGGCTACACCTTC. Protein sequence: CASSFGGLRNGYTF.

This CDR3 reads CASSPSTSGRTRGGYEQYF. CDR3 bases: TGTGCCAGTAGTCCTTCGACTAGCGGGAGGACTCGAGGGGGTTACGAGCAGTACTTC. The chain couples TRBV19 to TRBJ2-7; 13 bases line up with TRBD2. Per the germline V gene, CDR1 is LNHDA and CDR2 is SQIVND (reference sequence). This CDR3 is built from 19 residues. J was trimmed by 4 bases and V by 5 bases; bases with no gene match: 17.

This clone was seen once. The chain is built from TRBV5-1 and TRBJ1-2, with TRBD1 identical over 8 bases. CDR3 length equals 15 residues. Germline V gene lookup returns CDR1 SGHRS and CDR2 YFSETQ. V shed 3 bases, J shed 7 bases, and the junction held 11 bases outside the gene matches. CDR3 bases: TGCGCCAGCAGCTACGATTGGACAGGGATCGGTGGCTACACCTTC. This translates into CASSYDWTGIGGYTF.

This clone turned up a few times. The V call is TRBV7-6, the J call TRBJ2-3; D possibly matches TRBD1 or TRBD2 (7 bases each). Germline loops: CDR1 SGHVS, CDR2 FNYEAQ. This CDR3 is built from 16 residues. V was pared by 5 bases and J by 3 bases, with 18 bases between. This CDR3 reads CASSQGEGRRTDTQYF. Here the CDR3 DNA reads TGTGCCAGCAGCCAGGGGGAGGGGCGTCGGACAGATACGCAGTATTTT.

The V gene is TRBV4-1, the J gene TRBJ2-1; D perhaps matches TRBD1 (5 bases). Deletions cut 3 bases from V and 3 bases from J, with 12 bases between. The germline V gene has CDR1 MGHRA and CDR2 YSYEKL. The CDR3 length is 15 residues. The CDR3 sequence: CASSHTTANYNEQFF. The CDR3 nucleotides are TGCGCCAGCAGCCACACGACAGCCAACTACAATGAGCAGTTCTTC.

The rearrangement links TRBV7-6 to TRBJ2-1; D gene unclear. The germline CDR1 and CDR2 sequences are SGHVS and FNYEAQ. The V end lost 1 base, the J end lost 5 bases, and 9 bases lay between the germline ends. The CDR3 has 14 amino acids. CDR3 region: CASSLGSGDNEQFF. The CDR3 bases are TGTGCCAGCAGCTTAGGGTCCGGTGACAATGAGCAGTTCTTC.

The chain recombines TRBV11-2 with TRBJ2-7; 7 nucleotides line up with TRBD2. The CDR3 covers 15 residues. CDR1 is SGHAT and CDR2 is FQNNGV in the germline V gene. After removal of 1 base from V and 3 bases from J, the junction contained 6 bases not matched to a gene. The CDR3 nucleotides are TGTGCCAGCAGCTTAGGCGGGAGCACAGTCTACGAGCAGTACTTC. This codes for CASSLGGSTVYEQYF.

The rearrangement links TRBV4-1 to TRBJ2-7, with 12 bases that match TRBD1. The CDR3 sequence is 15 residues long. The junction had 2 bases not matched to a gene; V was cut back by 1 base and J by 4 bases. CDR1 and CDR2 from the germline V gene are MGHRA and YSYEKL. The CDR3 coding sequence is TGCGCCAGCAGCCAAGGGGACAGGGGGCGGTACGAGCAGTACTTC. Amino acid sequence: CASSQGDRGRYEQYF.

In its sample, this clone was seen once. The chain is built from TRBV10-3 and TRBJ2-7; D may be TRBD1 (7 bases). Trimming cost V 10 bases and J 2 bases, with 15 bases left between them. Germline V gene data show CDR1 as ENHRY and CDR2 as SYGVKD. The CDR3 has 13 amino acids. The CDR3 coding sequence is TGTGCCAGCAGGCGGGACAGTCCCTACGAGCAGTACTTC. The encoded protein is CASRRDSPYEQYF.

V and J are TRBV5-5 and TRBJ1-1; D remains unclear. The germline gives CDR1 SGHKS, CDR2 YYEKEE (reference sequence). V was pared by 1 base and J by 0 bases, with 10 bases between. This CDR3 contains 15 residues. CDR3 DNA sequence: TGTGCCAGCAGCTTGCTTGGGATACTGAACACTGAAGCTTTCTTT. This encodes CASSLLGILNTEAFF.

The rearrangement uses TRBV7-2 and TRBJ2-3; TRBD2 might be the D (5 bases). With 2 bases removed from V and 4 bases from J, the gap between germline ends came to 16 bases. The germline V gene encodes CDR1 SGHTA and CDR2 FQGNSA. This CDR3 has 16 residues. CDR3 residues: CASSLLLVRGADTQYF. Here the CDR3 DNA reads TGTGCCAGCAGCTTATTGCTGGTTCGGGGTGCAGATACGCAGTATTTT.

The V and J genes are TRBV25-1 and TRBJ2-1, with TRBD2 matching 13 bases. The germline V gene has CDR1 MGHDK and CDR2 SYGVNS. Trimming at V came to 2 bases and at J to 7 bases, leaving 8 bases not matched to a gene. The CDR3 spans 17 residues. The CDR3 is CASSEGGTSGKWNEQFF. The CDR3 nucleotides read TGTGCCAGCAGTGAAGGAGGGACTAGCGGGAAGTGGAATGAGCAGTTCTTC.

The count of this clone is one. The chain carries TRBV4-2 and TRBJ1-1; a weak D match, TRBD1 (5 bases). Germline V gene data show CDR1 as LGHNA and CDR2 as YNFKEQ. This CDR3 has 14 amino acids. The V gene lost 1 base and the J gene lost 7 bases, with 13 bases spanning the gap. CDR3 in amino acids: CASSQGSGPNEAFF. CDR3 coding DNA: TGTGCCAGCAGCCAAGGGTCGGGGCCTAATGAAGCTTTCTTT.

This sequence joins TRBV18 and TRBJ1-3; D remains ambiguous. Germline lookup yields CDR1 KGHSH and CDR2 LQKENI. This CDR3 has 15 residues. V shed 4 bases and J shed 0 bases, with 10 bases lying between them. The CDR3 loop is CASSLFESSGNTIYF. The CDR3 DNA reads TGTGCCAGCTCACTCTTCGAGAGCTCTGGAAACACCATATATTTT.

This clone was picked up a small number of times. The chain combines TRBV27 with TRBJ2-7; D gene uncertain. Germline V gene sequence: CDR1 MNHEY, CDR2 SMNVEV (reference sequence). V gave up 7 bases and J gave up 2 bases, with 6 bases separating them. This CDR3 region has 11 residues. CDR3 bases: TGTGCCAGCATTATGGCCTACGAGCAGTACTTC. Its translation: CASIMAYEQYF.

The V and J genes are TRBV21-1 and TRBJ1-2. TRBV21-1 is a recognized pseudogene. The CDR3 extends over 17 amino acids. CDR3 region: CASSTKTHAGRNYGYTF. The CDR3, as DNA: TGTGCCAGCAGCACCAAGACCCACGCAGGGAGAAACTATGGCTACACCTTC.

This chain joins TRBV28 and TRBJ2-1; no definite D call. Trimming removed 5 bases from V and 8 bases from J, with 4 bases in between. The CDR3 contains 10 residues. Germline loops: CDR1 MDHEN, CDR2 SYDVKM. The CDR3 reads CASSQYEQFF. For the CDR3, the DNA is TGTGCCAGCAGTCAGTATGAGCAGTTCTTC.

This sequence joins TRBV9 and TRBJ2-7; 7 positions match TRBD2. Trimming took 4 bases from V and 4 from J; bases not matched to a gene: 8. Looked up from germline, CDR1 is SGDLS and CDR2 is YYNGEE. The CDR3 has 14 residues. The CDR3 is CASSLGGSRYEQYF. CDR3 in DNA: TGTGCCAGCAGCCTAGGCGGGAGCCGTTACGAGCAGTACTTC. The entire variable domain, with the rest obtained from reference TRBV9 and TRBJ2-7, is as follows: DSGVTQTPKHLITATGQRVTLRCSPRSGDLSVYWYQQSLDQGLQFLIQYYNGEERAKGNILERFSAQQFPDLHSELNLSSLELGDSALYFCASSLGGSRYEQYFGPGTRLTVT.

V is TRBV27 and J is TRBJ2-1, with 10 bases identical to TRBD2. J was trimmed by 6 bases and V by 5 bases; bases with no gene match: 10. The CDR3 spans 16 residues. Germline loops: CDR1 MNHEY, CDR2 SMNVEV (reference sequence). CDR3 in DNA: TGTGCCAGCAGTCCCCCCGTCAGCGGGAGGGGCAATGAGCAGTTCTTC. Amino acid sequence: CASSPPVSGRGNEQFF.

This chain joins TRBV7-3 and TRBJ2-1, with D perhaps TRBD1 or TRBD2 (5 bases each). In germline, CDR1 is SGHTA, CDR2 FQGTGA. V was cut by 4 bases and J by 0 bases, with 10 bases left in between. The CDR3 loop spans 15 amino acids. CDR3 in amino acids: CASSWDHSSYNEQFF. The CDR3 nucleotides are TGTGCCAGCAGCTGGGACCATAGCTCCTACAATGAGCAGTTCTTC. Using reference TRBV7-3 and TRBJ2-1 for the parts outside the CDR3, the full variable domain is GAGVSQTPSNKVTEKGKYVELRCDPISGHTALYWYRQSLGQGPEFLIYFQGTGAADDSGLPNDRFFAVRPEGSVSTLKIQRTERGDSAVYLCASSWDHSSYNEQFFGPGTRLTVL.

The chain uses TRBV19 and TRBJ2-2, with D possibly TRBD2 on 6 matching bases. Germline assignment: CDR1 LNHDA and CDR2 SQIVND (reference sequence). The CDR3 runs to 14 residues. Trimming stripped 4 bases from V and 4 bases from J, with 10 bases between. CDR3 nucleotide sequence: TGTGCCAGTAGTAGCCGGGGGTTCACCGGGGAGCTGTTTTTT. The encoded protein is CASSSRGFTGELFF.

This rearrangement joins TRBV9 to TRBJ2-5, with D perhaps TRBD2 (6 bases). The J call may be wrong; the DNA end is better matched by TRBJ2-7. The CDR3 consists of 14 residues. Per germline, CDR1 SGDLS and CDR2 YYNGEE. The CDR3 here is CASSVAGVGYEQYF. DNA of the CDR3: TGTGCCAGCAGCGTAGCGGGAGTTGGCTACGAGCAGTACTTC.

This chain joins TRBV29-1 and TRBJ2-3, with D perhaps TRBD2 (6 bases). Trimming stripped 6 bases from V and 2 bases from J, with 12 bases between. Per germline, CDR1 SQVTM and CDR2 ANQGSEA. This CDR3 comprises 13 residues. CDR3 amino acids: CSVTGLLTDTQYF. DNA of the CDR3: TGCAGCGTCACGGGACTTCTCACAGATACGCAGTATTTT.

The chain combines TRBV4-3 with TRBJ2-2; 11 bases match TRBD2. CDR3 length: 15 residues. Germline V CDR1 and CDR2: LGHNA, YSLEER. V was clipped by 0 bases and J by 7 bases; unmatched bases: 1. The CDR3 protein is CASSQDTSGSGELFF. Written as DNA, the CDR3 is TGCGCCAGCAGCCAAGATACTAGCGGGAGCGGGGAGCTGTTTTTT.